Each of the 20 T cell receptor beta chains below was sequenced from the same sample in a study of vaccination and CD4 T cells after COVID-19. Treatment here: approximately nine-day PBMC culture with coronavirus spike peptide pools or control peptides (ViraFEST assay). Sequence data for DNA of cultured CD4+ T cells were generated by the Oncomine TCR Beta short-read assay. Via MiXCR, TCRdb re-called the PCR reads, giving one row per CDR3 protein. The sample carries tens of thousands of distinct CDR3 sequences, 43% recorded once. Their antigens are not known. Input material: CD4+ T cells from blood, cultured in vitro. The receptors come from a human donor who had recovered from COVID-19.

A few counts support this clonotype. The rearrangement links TRBV6-2 or TRBV6-3 to TRBJ1-1; D not certain. This CDR3 contains 13 residues. V was shortened by 2 bases and J by 5 bases, with 9 bases between the two germline ends. From germline, CDR1 is MNHEY and CDR2 SVGEGT. The CDR3 nucleotides are TGTGCCAGCAGTTACGGGTTTCGGACTGAAGCTTTCTTT. Translating gives CASSYGFRTEAFF.

The chain uses TRBV4-2 and TRBJ1-1; possible D gene TRBD1, 6 bases. The CDR3 runs to 14 residues. The V end lost 6 bases, the J end lost 3 bases, and 14 bases lay between the germline ends. Germline V CDR1 and CDR2: LGHNA, YNFKEQ. The CDR3 here is CASRDSPLDTEAFF. CDR3 coding DNA: TGTGCCAGCAGGGACAGTCCCTTAGACACTGAAGCTTTCTTT.

V gene TRBV20-1 combines with J gene TRBJ2-5; D call uncertain. CDR1 is DFQATT, CDR2 SNEGSKA, per germline (reference sequence). This CDR3 is built from 11 residues. Trimming removed 2 bases from V and 1 base from J, with 2 bases in between. CDR3 nucleotide sequence: TGCAGTGCTAGACTCCAAGAGACCCAGTACTTC. It translates to CSARLQETQYF.

V usage is TRBV28 and J usage is TRBJ2-1, with 8 bases that match TRBD2. In germline, CDR1 is MDHEN, CDR2 SYDVKM. Trimming took 5 bases from V and 16 from J; bases not matched to a gene: 7. This CDR3 contains 11 residues. CDR3 protein: CASSGTRVGFF. The CDR3 region has the DNA TGTGCCAGCAGTGGGACTAGGGTGGGCTTCTTC.

This chain uses TRBV29-1 with TRBJ2-5; no clear D gene. Trimming took off 0 bases at V and 1 base at J, with 9 bases between the two ends. This CDR3 has 14 residues. CDR1 SQVTM and CDR2 ANQGSEA come from the germline V gene. The DNA of the CDR3 is TGCAGCGTTGAAGAGCAGTCAGGCCAAGAGACCCAGTACTTC. Translated: CSVEEQSGQETQYF.

The chain recombines TRBV28 with TRBJ1-2, with D perhaps TRBD1 (5 bases). CDR1 MDHEN and CDR2 SYDVKM come from the germline V gene. V gave up 7 bases and J gave up 5 bases, with 14 bases separating them. This CDR3 has 13 amino acids. The DNA of the CDR3 is TGTGCCAGCACCGGGACGAGGTGGTATGGCTACACCTTC. It is translated as CASTGTRWYGYTF.

This sequence joins TRBV6-1 and TRBJ2-1, with D hard to call. The CDR3 has 15 residues. Germline V CDR1 and CDR2: MNHNS, SASEGT. Trimming removed 9 bases from V and 15 bases from J, with 30 bases in between. The CDR3 nucleotides are TGTGCCAGATATTCAATTGGTGGCAATCAGGTGTTTTCGTTCTTC. As protein: CARYSIGGNQVFSFF.

Only a few counts were recorded for this clonotype. J is TRBJ1-1 and V is TRBV2; 8 positions agree with TRBD1. The CDR3 has 14 amino acids. The V gene's germline CDR1 is SNHLY and CDR2 FYNNEI. Trimming cost V 4 bases and J 3 bases; bases outside gene matches: 4. The CDR3 region has the DNA TGTGCCAGCAGTGTTCAGGGGGCGCACACTGAAGCTTTCTTT. As protein: CASSVQGAHTEAFF. Full variable domain (outside the CDR3, taken from reference TRBV2 and TRBJ1-1): EPEVTQTPSHQVTQMGQEVILRCVPISNHLYFYWYRQILGQKVEFLVSFYNNEISEKSEIFDDQFSVERPDGSNFTLKIRSTKLEDSAMYFCASSVQGAHTEAFFGQGTRLTVV.

The chain joins TRBV20-1 to TRBJ2-3; 9 bases agree with TRBD2. The CDR3 extends over 16 amino acids. The germline gives CDR1 DFQATT, CDR2 SNEGSKA (reference sequence). The V and J ends lost 2 bases and 0 bases, in that order; junction bases with no gene match: 6. This chain's CDR3 is CSARLAGLTSTDTQYF. CDR3 sequence (DNA): TGCAGTGCTAGACTAGCGGGGCTTACTAGCACAGATACGCAGTATTTT.

This chain uses TRBV6-1 with TRBJ2-1; 8 bases align to TRBD2. This CDR3 has 16 amino acids. The ends lost 3 bases at V and 3 bases at J; junction bases unmatched: 7. Germline-derived CDR1 and CDR2 are MNHNS and SASEGT. The CDR3 is CASSDWRGVNYNEQFF. The CDR3 nucleotides read TGTGCCAGCAGTGATTGGCGGGGGGTGAACTACAATGAGCAGTTCTTC.

The rearrangement uses TRBV10-1 and TRBJ2-1; 7 positions agree with TRBD1. Per germline, CDR1 WNHNN and CDR2 SYGVQD (reference sequence). The CDR3 runs 16 residues. Unmatched junction bases numbered 5, after V lost 0 bases and J lost 3 bases. For the CDR3, the DNA is TGCGCCAGCAGTGAGTCGACAGGGTTCGTCTACAATGAGCAGTTCTTC. Translated: CASSESTGFVYNEQFF.

The CDR3 region is CSARQGAPDTQYF. The CDR3, as DNA: TGCAGTGCTAGACAGGGGGCGCCGGATACGCAGTATTTT. V and J are TRBV20-1 and TRBJ2-3, with 8 bases fitting TRBD1. Germline CDR1 reads DFQATT; CDR2 reads SNEGSKA (reference sequence). This CDR3 region has 13 residues. Trimming cost V 2 bases and J 6 bases; bases outside gene matches: 4.

The V call is TRBV19, the J call TRBJ2-3, with 7 bases identical to TRBD1. Per the germline V gene, CDR1 is LNHDA and CDR2 is SQIVND (reference sequence). This CDR3 contains 15 residues. J gave up 2 bases and V 5 bases, and 7 bases lay outside the gene matches. The DNA for the CDR3 is TGTGCCAGTAGTCCAGCCGGGACAGACACAGATACGCAGTATTTT. As protein: CASSPAGTDTDTQYF.

This clonotype has a single count. Possible read error: a much larger clone is one base away. The chain has TRBV6-2 or TRBV6-3 and TRBJ2-5, with 12 bases lining up with TRBD2. Germline V CDR1 and CDR2: MNHEY, SVGEGT. This CDR3 is 16 amino acids long. The CDR3 here is CASSYSLAGGKETLYF. CDR3 coding DNA: TGTGCCAGCAGTTACTCCCTAGCGGGAGGGAAAGAGACCCTGTACTTC.

This clonotype was seen only a few times. The chain uses TRBV5-1 and TRBJ1-5; tentative D call: TRBD1 (6 bases). Looked up from germline, CDR1 is SGHRS and CDR2 is YFSETQ. The CDR3 runs to 15 residues. Trimming removed 0 bases at V and 0 bases at J, with 7 bases between. This CDR3 reads CASSLGTDSNQPQHF. The DNA for the CDR3 is TGCGCCAGCAGCTTGGGGACAGATAGCAATCAGCCCCAGCATTTT.

The chain is built from TRBV28 and TRBJ1-4; no clear D gene. The CDR3 totals 11 residues. The germline V gene has CDR1 MDHEN and CDR2 SYDVKM. Deletions cut 6 bases from V and 10 bases from J, with 9 bases between. Here the CDR3 DNA reads TGTGCCAGCAGCTCCCTCGGAAAACTGTTTTTT. Residues: CASSSLGKLFF.

The chain couples TRBV2 to TRBJ1-2, with a possible D match to TRBD1 (5 bases). Between the trimmed V and J ends, which lost 7 bases and 3 bases, there was a span of 18 bases. CDR3 length: 15 residues. Germline V gene data show CDR1 as SNHLY and CDR2 as FYNNEI. The CDR3 sequence: CASIDGAGTHYGYTF. CDR3 bases: TGTGCCAGCATCGACGGGGCAGGGACGCACTATGGCTACACCTTC.

For this clonotype: A junction end diverges from the germline sequence, so it may reflect a read error. The J gene is TRBJ2-7, the V gene TRBV11-1; D is perhaps TRBD2 (5 bases). This CDR3 is built from 14 residues. CDR1 SGHAT and CDR2 FQDESV come from the germline V gene (reference sequence). The CDR3 DNA is TGCGCCAGCAGCCCGGGCCCCGGGGATTACGAGCAGTACTTC. Protein: CASSPGPGDYEQYF.

The CDR3 here is CASSLGSSSGLAKQFF. CDR3 sequence (DNA): TGCGCCAGCAGCTTGGGGTCGTCGTCGGGACTAGCTAAGCAGTTCTTC. The chain employs TRBV5-1 and TRBJ2-1; 9 bases are shared with TRBD2. The CDR3 runs 16 residues. Germline CDR1 SGHRS, CDR2 YFSETQ. J gave up 11 bases and V 0 bases, and 12 bases lay outside the gene matches. Supplemented by reference TRBV5-1 and TRBJ2-1, the full variable domain reads KAGVTQTPRYLIKTRGQQVTLSCSPISGHRSVSWYQQTPGQGLQFLFEYFSETQRNKGNFPGRFSGRQFSNSRSEMNVSTLELGDSALYLCASSLGSSSGLAKQFFGPGTRLTVL.

V gene TRBV7-2 combines with J gene TRBJ2-1; 7 bases are a match to TRBD1. Germline CDR1 is SGHTA and CDR2 is FQGNSA. V shed 4 bases and J 9 bases; nucleotides not matched to a gene: 6. This CDR3 spans 13 amino acids. CDR3 bases: TGTGCCAGCAGCTCTCGACAGGGCGGTGAGCAGTTCTTC. Translated, it gives CASSSRQGGEQFF.